This record looks at one T cell receptor beta chain sequence and its context. The assay used deep level. Repertoires were generated with immunoSEQ multiplex PCR, while TCRdb's copy carries only in-frame clones and drops some. Here the sample spans roughly 640,000 clones, over 65% being singletons. This sample stems from a study of shared clonotypes between healthy human individuals. This receptor was obtained from a woman in her twenties or thirties in good health. Sequencing was carried out using memory CD4+ T cells sorted from blood. The subset denotes: CD45RA-negative fraction.

The CDR3 region has the DNA TGTGCCAGCAGCTTATCGATTTTAGACTTCTATGGCTACACCTTC. Amino acids: CASSLSILDFYGYTF. The gene calls are TRBV11-2 and TRBJ1-2; no definite D call. Germline V CDR1 and CDR2: SGHAT, FQNNGV. The CDR3 has 15 amino acids. V lost 2 bases and J 4 bases, leaving 14 bases between the germline ends.